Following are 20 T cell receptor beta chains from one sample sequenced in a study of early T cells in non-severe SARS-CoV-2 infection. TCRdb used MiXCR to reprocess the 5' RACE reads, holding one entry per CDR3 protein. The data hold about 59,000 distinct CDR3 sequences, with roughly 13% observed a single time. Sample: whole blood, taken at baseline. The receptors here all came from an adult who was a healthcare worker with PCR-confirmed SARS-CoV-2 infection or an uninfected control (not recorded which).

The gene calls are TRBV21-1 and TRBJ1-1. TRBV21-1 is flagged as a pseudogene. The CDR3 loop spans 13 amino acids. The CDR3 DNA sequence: TGTGCCAGCAGCATACAGCTTAACACTGAAGCTTTCTTT. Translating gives CASSIQLNTEAFF.

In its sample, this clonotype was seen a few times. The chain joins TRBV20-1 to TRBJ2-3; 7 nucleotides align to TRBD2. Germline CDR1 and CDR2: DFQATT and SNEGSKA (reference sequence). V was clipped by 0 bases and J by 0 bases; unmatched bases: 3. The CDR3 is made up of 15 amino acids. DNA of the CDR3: TGCAGTGCTAGAGATATAGCGGGTAGCACAGATACGCAGTATTTT. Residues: CSARDIAGSTDTQYF.

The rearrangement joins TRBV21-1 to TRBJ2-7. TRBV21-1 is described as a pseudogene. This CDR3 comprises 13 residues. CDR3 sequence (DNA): TGTGCCACCGACTGCCCAATCCAGTGCGAGCAGTACTTC. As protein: CATDCPIQCEQYF.

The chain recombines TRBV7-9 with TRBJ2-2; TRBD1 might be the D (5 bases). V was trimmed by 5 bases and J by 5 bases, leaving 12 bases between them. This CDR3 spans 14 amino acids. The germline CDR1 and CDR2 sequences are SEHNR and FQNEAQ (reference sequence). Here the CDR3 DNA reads TGTGCCAGCAGCCCCCGGGCAGGGACCGGGGAGCTGTTTTTT. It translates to CASSPRAGTGELFF.

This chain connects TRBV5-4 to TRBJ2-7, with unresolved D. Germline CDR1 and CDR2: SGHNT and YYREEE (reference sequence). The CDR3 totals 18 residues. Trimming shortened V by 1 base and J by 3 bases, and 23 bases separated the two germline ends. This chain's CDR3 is CASSLRTGQTTTLYEQYF. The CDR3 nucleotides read TGTGCCAGCAGCTTGCGGACCGGGCAGACAACCACCCTCTACGAGCAGTACTTC.

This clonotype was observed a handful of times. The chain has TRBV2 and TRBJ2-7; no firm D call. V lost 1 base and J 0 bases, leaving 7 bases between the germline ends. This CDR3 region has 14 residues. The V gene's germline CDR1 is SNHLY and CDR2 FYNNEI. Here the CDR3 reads CASSEEQISYEQYF. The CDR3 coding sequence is TGTGCCAGCAGTGAAGAACAGATCTCCTACGAGCAGTACTTC.

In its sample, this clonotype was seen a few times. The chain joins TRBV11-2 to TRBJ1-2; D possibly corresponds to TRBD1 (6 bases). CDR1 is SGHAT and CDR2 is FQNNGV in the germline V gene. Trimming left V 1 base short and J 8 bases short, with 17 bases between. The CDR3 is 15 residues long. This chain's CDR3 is CASSLAAPGAGGYTF. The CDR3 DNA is TGTGCCAGCAGCTTAGCCGCCCCAGGGGCTGGAGGCTACACCTTC. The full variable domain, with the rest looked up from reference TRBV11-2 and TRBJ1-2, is EAGVAQSPRYKIIEKRQSVAFWCNPISGHATLYWYQQILGQGPKLLIQFQNNGVVDDSQLPKDRFSAERLKGVDSTLKIQPAKLEDSAVYLCASSLAAPGAGGYTFGSGTRLTVV.

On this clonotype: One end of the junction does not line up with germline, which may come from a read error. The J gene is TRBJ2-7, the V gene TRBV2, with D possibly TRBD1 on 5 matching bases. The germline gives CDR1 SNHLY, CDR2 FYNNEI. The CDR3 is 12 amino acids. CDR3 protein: CDSNRQSYEQYF. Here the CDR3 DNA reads TGTGACAGCAACCGACAGTCCTACGAGCAGTACTTC.

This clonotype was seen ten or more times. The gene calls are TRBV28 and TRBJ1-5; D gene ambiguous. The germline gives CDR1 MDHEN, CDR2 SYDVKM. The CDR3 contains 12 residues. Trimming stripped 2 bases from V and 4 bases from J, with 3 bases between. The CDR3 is CASSLQNQPQHF. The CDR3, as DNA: TGTGCCAGCAGTTTACAAAATCAGCCCCAGCATTTT.

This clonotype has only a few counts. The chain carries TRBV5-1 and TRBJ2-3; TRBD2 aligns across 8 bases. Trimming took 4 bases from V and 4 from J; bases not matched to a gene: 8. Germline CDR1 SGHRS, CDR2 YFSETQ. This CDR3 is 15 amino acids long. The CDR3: CASSAGLAGADTQYF. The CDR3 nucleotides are TGCGCCAGCAGCGCCGGACTAGCAGGGGCAGATACGCAGTATTTT. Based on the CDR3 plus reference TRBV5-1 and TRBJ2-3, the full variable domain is KAGVTQTPRYLIKTRGQQVTLSCSPISGHRSVSWYQQTPGQGLQFLFEYFSETQRNKGNFPGRFSGRQFSNSRSEMNVSTLELGDSALYLCASSAGLAGADTQYFGPGTRLTVL.

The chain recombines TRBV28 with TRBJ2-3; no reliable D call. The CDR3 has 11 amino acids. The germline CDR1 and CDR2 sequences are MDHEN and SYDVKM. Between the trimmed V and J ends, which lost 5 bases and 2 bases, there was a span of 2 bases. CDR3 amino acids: CASSATDTQYF. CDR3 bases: TGTGCCAGCAGTGCCACAGATACGCAGTATTTT.

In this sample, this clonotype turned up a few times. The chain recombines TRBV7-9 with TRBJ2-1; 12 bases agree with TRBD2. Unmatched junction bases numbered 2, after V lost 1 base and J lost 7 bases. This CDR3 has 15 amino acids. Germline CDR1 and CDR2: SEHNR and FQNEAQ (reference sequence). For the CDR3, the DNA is TGTGCCAGCAGCTTAGGGACTAGCGGGGAAAATGAGCAGTTCTTC. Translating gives CASSLGTSGENEQFF.

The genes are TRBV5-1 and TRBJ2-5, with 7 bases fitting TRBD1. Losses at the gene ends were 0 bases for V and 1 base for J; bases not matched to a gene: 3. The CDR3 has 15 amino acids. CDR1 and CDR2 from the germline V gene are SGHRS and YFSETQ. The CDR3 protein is CASSLAAGGQETQYF. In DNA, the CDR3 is TGCGCCAGCAGCTTGGCTGCAGGGGGCCAAGAGACCCAGTACTTC.

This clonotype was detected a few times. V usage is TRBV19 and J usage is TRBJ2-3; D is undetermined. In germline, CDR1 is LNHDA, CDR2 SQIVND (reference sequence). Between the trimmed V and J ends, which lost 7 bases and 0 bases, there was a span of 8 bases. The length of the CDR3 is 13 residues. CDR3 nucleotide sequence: TGTGCCAGTACGGCCCCCAGCACAGATACGCAGTATTTT. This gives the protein CASTAPSTDTQYF.

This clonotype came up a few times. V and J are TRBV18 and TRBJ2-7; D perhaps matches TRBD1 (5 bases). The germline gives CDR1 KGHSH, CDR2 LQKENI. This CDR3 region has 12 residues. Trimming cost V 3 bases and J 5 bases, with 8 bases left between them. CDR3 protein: CASSPLGDEQYF. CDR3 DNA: TGTGCCAGCTCACCCTTAGGGGACGAGCAGTACTTC.

This chain's CDR3 is CSVERAGGPQETQYF. The CDR3 DNA reads as TGCAGCGTTGAACGAGCGGGAGGGCCCCAAGAGACCCAGTACTTC. The chain combines TRBV29-1 with TRBJ2-5, with 10 bases matching TRBD2. V shed 2 bases, J shed 1 base, and the junction held 4 bases outside the gene matches. The V gene's germline CDR1 is SQVTM and CDR2 ANQGSEA. The CDR3 length is 15 residues. Full variable domain (remainder filled in from reference TRBV29-1 and TRBJ2-5): SAVISQKPSRDICQRGTSLTIQCQVDSQVTMMFWYRQQPGQSLTLIATANQGSEATYESGFVIDKFPISRPNLTFSTLTVSNMSPEDSSIYLCSVERAGGPQETQYFGPGTRLLVL.

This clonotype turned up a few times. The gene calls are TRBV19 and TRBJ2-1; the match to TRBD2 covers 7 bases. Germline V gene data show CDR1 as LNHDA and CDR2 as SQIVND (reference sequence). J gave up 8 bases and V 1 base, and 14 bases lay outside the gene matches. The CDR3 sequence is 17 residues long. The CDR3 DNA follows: TGTGCCAGTAGTATAGCGCCTAGCGGACATAAGTACCATGAGCAGTTCTTC. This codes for CASSIAPSGHKYHEQFF.

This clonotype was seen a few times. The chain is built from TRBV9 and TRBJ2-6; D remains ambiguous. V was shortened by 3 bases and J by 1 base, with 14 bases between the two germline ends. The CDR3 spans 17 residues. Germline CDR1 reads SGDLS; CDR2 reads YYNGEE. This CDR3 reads CASSDHIGPSGANVLTF. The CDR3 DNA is TGTGCCAGCAGCGATCACATTGGCCCGTCTGGGGCCAACGTCCTGACTTTC.

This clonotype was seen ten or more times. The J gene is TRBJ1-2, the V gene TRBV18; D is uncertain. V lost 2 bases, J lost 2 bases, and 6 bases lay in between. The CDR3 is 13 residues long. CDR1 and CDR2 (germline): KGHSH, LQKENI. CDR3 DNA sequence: TGTGCCAGCTCACCAACAGAGAACTATGGCTACACCTTC. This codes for CASSPTENYGYTF.

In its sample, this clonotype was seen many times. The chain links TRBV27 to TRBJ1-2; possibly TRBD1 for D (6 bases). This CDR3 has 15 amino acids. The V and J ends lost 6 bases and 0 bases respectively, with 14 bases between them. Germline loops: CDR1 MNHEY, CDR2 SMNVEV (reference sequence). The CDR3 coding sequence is TGTGCCAGCAGGCCCCGGACAGTCGCTAACTATGGCTACACCTTC. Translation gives CASRPRTVANYGYTF.